This T cell receptor beta chain was identified during a study of T cells in Graves' hyperthyroidism and ophthalmopathy. Concerning this clonotype: The target antigen is unknown. This may be a read error, as it is one base from a much larger clone.

Study-level results: Also found in blood were most expanded thyroid clonotypes above 0.001. Ophthalmopathy was identified by the model a median about six months ahead of onset.

Graves' hyperthyroidism was deemed stable absent ophthalmopathy progression within 18 months. With a duration under 2 months, the hyperthyroidism was newly diagnosed in patients aged 18 to 65. Using RNA transcripts as the source, TCR beta CDR3 regions were amplified. HTBI primers were employed in a first-round RT-PCR of the TCR CDR3. Each CDR3 protein is one row after TCRdb ran MiXCR on the multiplex PCR reads. The data contain about 95,000 distinct CDR3 sequences, roughly 40% of them singletons. The TCR sequence derives from a woman aged 30 to 39 with Graves' hyperthyroidism. Sequencing input: peripheral blood or thyroid tissue (not recorded which).

CDR3: CASRCNWGLNTEAFF. CDR3 DNA: TGTGCCAGCAGATGTAATTGGGGGTTGAACACTGAAGCTTTCTTT. V and J are TRBV28 and TRBJ1-1; D is perhaps TRBD1 (5 bases). The V gene's germline CDR1 is MDHEN and CDR2 SYDVKM. V dropped 6 bases and J dropped 0 bases, with 14 bases sitting between them. This CDR3 is built from 15 residues.